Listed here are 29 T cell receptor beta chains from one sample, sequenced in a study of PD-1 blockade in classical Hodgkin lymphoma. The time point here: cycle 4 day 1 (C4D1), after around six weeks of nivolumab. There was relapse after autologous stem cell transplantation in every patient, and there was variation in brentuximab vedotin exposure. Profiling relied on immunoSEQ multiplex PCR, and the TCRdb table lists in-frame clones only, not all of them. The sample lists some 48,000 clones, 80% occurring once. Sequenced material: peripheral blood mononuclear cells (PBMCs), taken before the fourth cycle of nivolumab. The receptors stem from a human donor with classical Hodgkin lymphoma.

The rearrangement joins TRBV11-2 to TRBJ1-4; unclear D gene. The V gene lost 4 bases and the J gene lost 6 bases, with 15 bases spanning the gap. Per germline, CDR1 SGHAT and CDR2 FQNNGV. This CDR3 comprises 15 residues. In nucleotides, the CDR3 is TGTGCCAGCAGCTCCAAGACGGATGTCTATGAAAAACTGTTTTTT. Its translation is CASSSKTDVYEKLFF.

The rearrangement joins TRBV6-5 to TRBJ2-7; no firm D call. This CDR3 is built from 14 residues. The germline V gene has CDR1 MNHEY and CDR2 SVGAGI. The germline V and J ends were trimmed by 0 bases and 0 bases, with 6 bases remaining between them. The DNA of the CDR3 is TGTGCCAGCAGTTACTCTGGGGTCTCCTACGAGCAGTACTTC. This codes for CASSYSGVSYEQYF.

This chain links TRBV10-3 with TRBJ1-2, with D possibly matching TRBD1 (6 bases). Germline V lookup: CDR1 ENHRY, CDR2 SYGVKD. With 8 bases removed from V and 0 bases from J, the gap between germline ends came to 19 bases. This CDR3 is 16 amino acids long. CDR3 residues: CAILRDTLFSNYGYTF. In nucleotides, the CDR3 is TGTGCCATCCTTAGGGACACCCTCTTTTCTAACTATGGCTACACCTTC.

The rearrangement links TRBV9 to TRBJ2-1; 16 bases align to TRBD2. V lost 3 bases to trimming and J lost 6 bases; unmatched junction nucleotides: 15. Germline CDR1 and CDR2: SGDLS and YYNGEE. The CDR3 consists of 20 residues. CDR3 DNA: TGTGCCAGCAGCGGGACCTTGGGACTAGCGGGGGGGCCCTTGAGCAATGAGCAGTTCTTC. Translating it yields CASSGTLGLAGGPLSNEQFF.

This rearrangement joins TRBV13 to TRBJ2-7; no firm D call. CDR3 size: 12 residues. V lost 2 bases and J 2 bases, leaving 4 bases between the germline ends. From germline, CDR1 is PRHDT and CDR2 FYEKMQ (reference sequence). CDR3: CASSLIPYEQYF. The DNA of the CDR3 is TGTGCCAGCAGCTTAATCCCCTACGAGCAGTACTTC.

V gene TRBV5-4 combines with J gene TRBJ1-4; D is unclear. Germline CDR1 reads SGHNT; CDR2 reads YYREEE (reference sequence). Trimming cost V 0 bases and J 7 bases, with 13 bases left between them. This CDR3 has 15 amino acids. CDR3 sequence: CASSLAADIGEKLFF. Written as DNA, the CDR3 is TGTGCCAGCAGCTTGGCGGCTGACATAGGTGAAAAACTGTTTTTT.

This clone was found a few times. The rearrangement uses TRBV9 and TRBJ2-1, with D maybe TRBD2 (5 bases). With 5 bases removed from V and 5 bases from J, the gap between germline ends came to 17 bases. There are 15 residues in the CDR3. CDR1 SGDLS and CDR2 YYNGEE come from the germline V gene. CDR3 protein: CASSRTVQVHNEQFF. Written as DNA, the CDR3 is TGTGCCAGCAGTCGGACTGTCCAAGTCCACAATGAGCAGTTCTTC.

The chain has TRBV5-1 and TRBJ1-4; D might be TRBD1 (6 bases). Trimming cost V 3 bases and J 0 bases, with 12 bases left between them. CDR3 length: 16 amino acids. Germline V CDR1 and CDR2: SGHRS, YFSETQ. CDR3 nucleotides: TGCGCCAGCAGCTCCCACAGGGATGCAACTAATGAAAAACTGTTTTTT. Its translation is CASSSHRDATNEKLFF.

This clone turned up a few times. CDR3 DNA sequence: TGTGCCAGCTCACCACCGTTGGCCGGGGGGCATGAGCAGTTCTTC. Translated, it gives CASSPPLAGGHEQFF. This rearrangement joins TRBV18 to TRBJ2-1; TRBD2 is a possible D gene (7 bases). From germline, CDR1 is KGHSH and CDR2 LQKENI. V was cut by 0 bases and J by 8 bases, with 14 bases left in between. The CDR3 contains 15 residues.

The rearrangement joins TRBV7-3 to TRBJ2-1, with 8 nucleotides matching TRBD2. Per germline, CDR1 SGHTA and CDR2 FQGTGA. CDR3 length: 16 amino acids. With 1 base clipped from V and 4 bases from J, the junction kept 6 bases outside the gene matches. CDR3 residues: CASSLRAGALYNEQFF. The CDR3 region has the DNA TGTGCCAGCAGCTTAAGAGCGGGGGCCTTGTACAATGAGCAGTTCTTC.

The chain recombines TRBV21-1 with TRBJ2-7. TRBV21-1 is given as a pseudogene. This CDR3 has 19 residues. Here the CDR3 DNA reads TGTGCCAGCAGCAAACCCCTTCCGGAGAACAGTTCTAGCTCCTACGAGCAGTACTTC. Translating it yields CASSKPLPENSSSSYEQYF.

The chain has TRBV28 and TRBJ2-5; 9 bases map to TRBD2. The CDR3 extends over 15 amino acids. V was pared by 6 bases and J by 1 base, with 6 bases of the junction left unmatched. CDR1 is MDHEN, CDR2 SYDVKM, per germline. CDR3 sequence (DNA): TGTGCCAGCAGCCCAAGCGGGGGGCGCCAAGAGACCCAGTACTTC. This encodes CASSPSGGRQETQYF. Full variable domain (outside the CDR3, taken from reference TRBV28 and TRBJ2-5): DVKVTQSSRYLVKRTGEKVFLECVQDMDHENMFWYRQDPGLGLRLIYFSYDVKMKEKGDIPEGYSVSREKKERFSLILESASTNQTSMYLCASSPSGGRQETQYFGPGTRLLVL.

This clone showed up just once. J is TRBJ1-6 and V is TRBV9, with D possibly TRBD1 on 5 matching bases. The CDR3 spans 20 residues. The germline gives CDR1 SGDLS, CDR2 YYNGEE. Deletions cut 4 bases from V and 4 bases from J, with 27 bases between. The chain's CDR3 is CASSFYPSGVGELYNSPLHF. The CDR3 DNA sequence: TGTGCCAGCAGCTTTTACCCCAGTGGGGTAGGGGAGCTTTATAATTCACCCCTCCACTTT.

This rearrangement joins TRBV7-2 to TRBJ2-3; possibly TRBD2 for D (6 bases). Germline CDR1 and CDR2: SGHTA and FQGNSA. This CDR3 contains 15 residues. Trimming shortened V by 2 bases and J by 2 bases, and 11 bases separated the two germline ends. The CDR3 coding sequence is TGTGCCAGCAGCTTATTTAGCGGAGCCACAGATACGCAGTATTTT. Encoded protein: CASSLFSGATDTQYF.

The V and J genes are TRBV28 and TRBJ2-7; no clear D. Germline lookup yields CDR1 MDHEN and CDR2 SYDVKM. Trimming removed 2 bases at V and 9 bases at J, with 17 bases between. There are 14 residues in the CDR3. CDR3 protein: CASSLTADLRGQYF. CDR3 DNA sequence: TGTGCCAGCAGTTTAACGGCGGATCTACGAGGGCAGTACTTC.

This CDR3 reads CASSEPSRGVAGANVLTF. CDR3 nucleotide sequence: TGTGCCAGCAGCGAGCCCTCTAGAGGGGTTGCAGGGGCCAACGTCCTGACTTTC. This rearrangement joins TRBV9 to TRBJ2-6, with D perhaps given as TRBD1 or TRBD2 (5 bases each). Germline V lookup: CDR1 SGDLS, CDR2 YYNGEE. CDR3 length equals 18 residues. V dropped 3 bases and J dropped 4 bases, with 20 bases sitting between them. Complete variable domain (other parts from reference TRBV9 and TRBJ2-6): DSGVTQTPKHLITATGQRVTLRCSPRSGDLSVYWYQQSLDQGLQFLIQYYNGEERAKGNILERFSAQQFPDLHSELNLSSLELGDSALYFCASSEPSRGVAGANVLTFGAGSRLTVL.

The CDR3 coding sequence is TGTGCCAGCAGCGCCGACAGGGCGAACACTGAAGCTTTCTTT. Residues: CASSADRANTEAFF. The chain couples TRBV6-5 to TRBJ1-1; 7 nucleotides agree with TRBD1. The length of the CDR3 is 14 residues. The germline gives CDR1 MNHEY, CDR2 SVGAGI. V lost 6 bases and J lost 1; bases outside the gene matches: 5.

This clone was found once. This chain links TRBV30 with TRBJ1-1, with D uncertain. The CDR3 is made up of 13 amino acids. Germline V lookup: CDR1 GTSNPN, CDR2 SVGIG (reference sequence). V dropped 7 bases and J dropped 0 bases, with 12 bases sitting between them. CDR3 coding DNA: TGTGCCTCCTCTGGACTGATGAACACTGAAGCTTTCTTT. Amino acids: CASSGLMNTEAFF. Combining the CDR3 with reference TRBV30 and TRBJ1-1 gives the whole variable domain SQTIHQWPATLVQPVGSPLSLECTVEGTSNPNLYWYRQAAGRGLQLLFYSVGIGQISSEVPQNLSASRPQDRQFILSSKKLLLSDSGFYLCASSGLMNTEAFFGQGTRLTVV.

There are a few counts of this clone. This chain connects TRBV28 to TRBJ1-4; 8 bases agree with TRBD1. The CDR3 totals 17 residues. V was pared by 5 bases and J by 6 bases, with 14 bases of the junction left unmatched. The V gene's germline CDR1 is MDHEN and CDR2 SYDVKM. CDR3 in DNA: TGTGCCAGCAGTCCACCTCGTGGACAGGGAGGTGATGAAAAACTGTTTTTT. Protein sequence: CASSPPRGQGGDEKLFF.

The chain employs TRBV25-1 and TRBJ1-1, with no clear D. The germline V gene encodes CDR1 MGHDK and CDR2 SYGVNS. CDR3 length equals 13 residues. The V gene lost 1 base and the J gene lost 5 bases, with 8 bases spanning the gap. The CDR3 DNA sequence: TGTGCCAGCAGTGAATTCCCTCGGACTGAAGCTTTCTTT. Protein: CASSEFPRTEAFF.

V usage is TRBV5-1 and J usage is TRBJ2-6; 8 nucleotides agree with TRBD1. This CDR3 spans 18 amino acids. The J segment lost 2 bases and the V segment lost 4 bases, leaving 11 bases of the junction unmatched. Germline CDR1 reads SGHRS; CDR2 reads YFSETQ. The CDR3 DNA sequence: TGCGCCAGCAGCGGAGCCGGGACAGGTATAACTGGGGCCAACGTCCTGACTTTC. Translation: CASSGAGTGITGANVLTF.

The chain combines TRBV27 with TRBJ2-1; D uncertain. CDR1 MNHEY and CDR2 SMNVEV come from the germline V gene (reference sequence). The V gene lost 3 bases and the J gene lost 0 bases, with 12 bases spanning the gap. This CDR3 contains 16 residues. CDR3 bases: TGTGCCAGCAGTTTGGGGTATATAGCCTCCTACAATGAGCAGTTCTTC. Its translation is CASSLGYIASYNEQFF.

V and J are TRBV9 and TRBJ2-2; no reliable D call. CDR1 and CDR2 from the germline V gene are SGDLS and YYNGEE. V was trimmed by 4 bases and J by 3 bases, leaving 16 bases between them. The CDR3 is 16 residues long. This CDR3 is CASSPHLRADTGELFF. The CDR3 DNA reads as TGTGCCAGCAGCCCCCACCTTCGAGCTGACACCGGGGAGCTGTTTTTT.

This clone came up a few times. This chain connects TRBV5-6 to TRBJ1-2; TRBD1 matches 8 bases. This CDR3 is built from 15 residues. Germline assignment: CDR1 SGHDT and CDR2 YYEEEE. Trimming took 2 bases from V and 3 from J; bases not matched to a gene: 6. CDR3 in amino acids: CASSLSRTGHYGYTF. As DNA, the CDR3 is TGTGCCAGCAGCTTAAGTAGGACAGGGCACTATGGCTACACCTTC.

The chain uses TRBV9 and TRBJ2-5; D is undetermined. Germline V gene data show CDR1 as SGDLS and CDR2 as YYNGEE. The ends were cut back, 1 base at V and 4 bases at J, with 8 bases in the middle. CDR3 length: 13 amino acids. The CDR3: CASSVWLGETQYF. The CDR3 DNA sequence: TGTGCCAGCAGCGTATGGTTGGGAGAGACCCAGTACTTC.

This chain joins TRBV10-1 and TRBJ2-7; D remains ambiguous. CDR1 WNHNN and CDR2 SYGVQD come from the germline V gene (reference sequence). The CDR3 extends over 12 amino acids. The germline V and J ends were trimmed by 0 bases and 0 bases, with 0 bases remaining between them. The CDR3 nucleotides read TGCGCCAGCAGTGAGTCCTCCTACGAGCAGTACTTC. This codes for CASSESSYEQYF.

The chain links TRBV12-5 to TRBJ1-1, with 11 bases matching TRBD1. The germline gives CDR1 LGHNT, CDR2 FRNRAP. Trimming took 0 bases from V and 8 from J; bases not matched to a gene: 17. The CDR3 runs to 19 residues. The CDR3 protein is CASGLVRLGQGDRSIEAFF. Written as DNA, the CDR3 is TGTGCTAGTGGTTTGGTAAGGTTGGGACAGGGGGATAGGTCGATCGAAGCTTTCTTT.

The CDR3 DNA is TGTGCCAGCAGTAGGGGGACTAGCGGGAGCCGCAATGAGCAGTTCTTC. It specifies CASSRGTSGSRNEQFF. The genes are TRBV27 and TRBJ2-1; the match to TRBD2 covers 14 bases. CDR3 length equals 16 residues. J gave up 6 bases and V 5 bases, and 6 bases lay outside the gene matches. CDR1 is MNHEY and CDR2 is SMNVEV in the germline V gene (reference sequence).

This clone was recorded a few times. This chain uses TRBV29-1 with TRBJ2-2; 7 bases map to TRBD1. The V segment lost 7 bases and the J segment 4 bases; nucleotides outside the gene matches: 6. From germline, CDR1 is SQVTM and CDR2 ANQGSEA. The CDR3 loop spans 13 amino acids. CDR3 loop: CSAWTGGTGELFF. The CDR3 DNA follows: TGCAGCGCCTGGACAGGAGGCACCGGGGAGCTGTTTTTT.